Listed below are T cell receptor beta chains from one sample, sequenced in a study of CD8 T cells in Susac syndrome. TCRdb reanalysed the immunoSEQ multiplex PCR reads using MiXCR and keeps one entry per CDR3 protein. The table lists 150,000 to 200,000 distinct CDR3 sequences, 85% to 95% of them singletons. The sample taken for sequencing was CD4+ T cells from PBMCs. These receptors all stem from a human donor in good health. Both conserved end residues are part of each CDR3. The order of the fields is V gene, D gene, clone size, J gene, CDR3 protein, CDR3 DNA. D genes are given only for firm matches. The size field is filled for only some rows; it gives once, few, many or a size class.

v_gene: TRBV7-9; d_gene: -; abundance: once; j_gene: TRBJ1-5; CDR3aa: CASSGDNQPQHF; CDR3nt: TGCGCCAGCAGCGGCGACAATCAGCCCCAGCATTTT
v_gene: TRBV6-2/TRBV6-3; d_gene: TRBD1; abundance: -; j_gene: TRBJ1-1; CDR3aa: CASSLPDRAQYEAFF; CDR3nt: TGTGCCAGCAGTCTCCCGGACAGGGCCCAATATGAAGCTTTCTTT
v_gene: TRBV6-5; d_gene: -; abundance: -; j_gene: TRBJ1-2; CDR3aa: CASSAGLFHGYTF; CDR3nt: TGTGCCAGCAGTGCGGGACTTTTCCATGGCTACACCTTC
v_gene: TRBV4-2; d_gene: TRBD1; abundance: -; j_gene: TRBJ1-3; CDR3aa: CASSQPGGDSGNTIYF; CDR3nt: TGTGCCAGCAGCCAACCAGGGGGGGACTCTGGAAACACCATATATTTT
v_gene: TRBV5-4; d_gene: -; abundance: -; j_gene: TRBJ2-2; CDR3aa: CASSWNVGTGELFF; CDR3nt: TGTGCCAGCAGCTGGAACGTGGGCACCGGGGAGCTGTTTTTT
v_gene: TRBV12-3/TRBV12-4; d_gene: TRBD1; abundance: -; j_gene: TRBJ1-2; CDR3aa: CASSLARGGTGGSYGYTF; CDR3nt: TGTGCCAGCAGTTTAGCGCGGGGGGGTACAGGGGGCAGCTATGGCTACACCTTC
v_gene: TRBV4-1; d_gene: TRBD1; abundance: -; j_gene: TRBJ1-2; CDR3aa: CASSQLPTGDYGYTF; CDR3nt: TGCGCCAGCAGCCAGTTACCTACAGGGGACTATGGCTACACCTTC
v_gene: TRBV10-3; d_gene: -; abundance: -; j_gene: TRBJ2-7; CDR3aa: CAARDGTSYEQYF; CDR3nt: TGTGCCGCCAGGGACGGAACCTCCTACGAGCAGTACTTC
v_gene: TRBV2; d_gene: -; abundance: -; j_gene: TRBJ2-7; CDR3aa: CATQRWLTSYEQYF; CDR3nt: TGTGCCACCCAGCGTTGGCTAACCTCCTACGAGCAGTACTTC
v_gene: TRBV6-1; d_gene: -; abundance: -; j_gene: TRBJ1-3; CDR3aa: CASSEVRSSGNTIYF; CDR3nt: TGTGCCAGCAGTGAAGTCAGAAGCTCTGGAAACACCATATATTTT
v_gene: TRBV12-3/TRBV12-4; d_gene: -; abundance: few; j_gene: TRBJ2-5; CDR3aa: CASSFHGHKTQYF; CDR3nt: TGTGCCAGCAGTTTTCATGGGCACAAGACCCAGTACTTC
v_gene: TRBV19; d_gene: -; abundance: -; j_gene: TRBJ2-3; CDR3aa: CASSSTRTDEADTQYF; CDR3nt: TGTGCCAGTAGTTCGACCCGGACAGATGAGGCAGATACGCAGTATTTT
v_gene: TRBV20-1; d_gene: -; abundance: -; j_gene: TRBJ2-4; CDR3aa: CSASNPVAKNIQYF; CDR3nt: TGCAGTGCTAGTAACCCCGTAGCCAAAAACATTCAGTACTTC
v_gene: TRBV30; d_gene: -; abundance: -; j_gene: TRBJ1-1; CDR3aa: CAGAGNTEAFF; CDR3nt: TGTGCCGGGGCGGGGAACACTGAAGCTTTCTTT
v_gene: TRBV4-1; d_gene: TRBD1; abundance: -; j_gene: TRBJ2-2; CDR3aa: CASSHLRQGAGTGELFF; CDR3nt: TGCGCCAGCAGCCACCTAAGACAGGGGGCCGGTACCGGGGAGCTGTTTTTT
v_gene: TRBV6-6; d_gene: -; abundance: -; j_gene: TRBJ1-1; CDR3aa: CASSRVGEAFF; CDR3nt: TGTGCCAGCTCCAGAGTCGGTGAAGCTTTCTTT
v_gene: TRBV2; d_gene: -; abundance: once; j_gene: TRBJ2-7; CDR3aa: CASRGSPLEQYF; CDR3nt: TGTGCCAGCAGGGGCTCCCCCCTCGAGCAGTACTTC
v_gene: TRBV20-1; d_gene: -; abundance: -; j_gene: TRBJ1-5; CDR3aa: CSAPPPQHF; CDR3nt: TGCAGTGCCCCGCCTCCCCAGCATTTT
v_gene: TRBV19; d_gene: -; abundance: -; j_gene: TRBJ2-7; CDR3aa: CASSIDHSYEQYF; CDR3nt: TGTGCCAGTAGTATAGATCATTCCTACGAGCAGTACTTC
v_gene: TRBV6-5; d_gene: -; abundance: -; j_gene: TRBJ2-3; CDR3aa: CASSSPRTDTQYF; CDR3nt: TGTGCCAGCAGTTCCCCCCGCACAGATACGCAGTATTTT
v_gene: TRBV6-6; d_gene: -; abundance: -; j_gene: TRBJ1-1; CDR3aa: CASSYVVNTEAFF; CDR3nt: TGTGCCAGCAGTTACGTAGTGAACACTGAAGCTTTCTTT
v_gene: TRBV3-1; d_gene: -; abundance: -; j_gene: TRBJ2-7; CDR3aa: CASSFLASLGEQYF; CDR3nt: TGTGCCAGCAGCTTCCTAGCGTCCCTGGGGGAGCAGTACTTC
v_gene: TRBV29-1; d_gene: -; abundance: -; j_gene: TRBJ1-3; CDR3aa: CSVGKSGNTIYF; CDR3nt: TGCAGCGTGGGGAAATCTGGAAACACCATATATTTT
v_gene: TRBV27; d_gene: TRBD2; abundance: once; j_gene: TRBJ2-1; CDR3aa: CASSRLANEQFF; CDR3nt: TGTGCCAGCAGTCGACTAGCGAATGAGCAGTTCTTC
v_gene: TRBV20-1; d_gene: TRBD1; abundance: -; j_gene: TRBJ1-2; CDR3aa: CSAGQGTGYTF; CDR3nt: TGCAGTGCTGGACAGGGAACTGGCTACACCTTC
v_gene: TRBV9; d_gene: -; abundance: -; j_gene: TRBJ2-3; CDR3aa: CASSVAQSMSTDTQYF; CDR3nt: TGTGCCAGCAGCGTGGCGCAGTCTATGTCCACAGATACGCAGTATTTT
v_gene: TRBV7-9; d_gene: -; abundance: -; j_gene: TRBJ2-3; CDR3aa: CASSPRRTGDTQYF; CDR3nt: TGTGCCAGCAGCCCCCGACGGACGGGAGATACGCAGTATTTT
v_gene: TRBV19; d_gene: -; abundance: -; j_gene: TRBJ1-1; CDR3aa: CASSHPPAATEAFF; CDR3nt: TGTGCCAGTAGTCACCCCCCCGCTGCCACTGAAGCTTTCTTT
v_gene: TRBV4-1; d_gene: -; abundance: -; j_gene: TRBJ2-7; CDR3aa: CASSQDPSGRGGEQYF; CDR3nt: TGCGCCAGCAGCCAAGATCCGTCGGGCAGGGGAGGCGAGCAGTACTTC
v_gene: TRBV7-2; d_gene: -; abundance: -; j_gene: TRBJ2-7; CDR3aa: CASSRMELVEQYF; CDR3nt: TGTGCCAGCAGCCGGATGGAGCTTGTCGAGCAGTACTTC
v_gene: TRBV20-1; d_gene: -; abundance: few; j_gene: TRBJ1-1; CDR3aa: CSVSGTEAFF; CDR3nt: TGCAGTGTATCGGGGACTGAAGCTTTCTTT